This T cell receptor (beta chain) was retrieved from a study of blood T cell repertoires in COVID-19 (TCRdb year 2020). Background for the entire study: The collaborator samples originated in the United States, Italy and Spain and spanned the acute and convalescent phases of COVID-19. Subjects who had been exposed to COVID-19, were actively infected with it, or had recovered from it provided the deeply sampled blood TCRbeta repertoires that made up the dataset. The material from the prospective study consisted of cDNA or gDNA derived from T cells, B-cell-depleted T cells, or PBMCs. A de-identified subject ID, COVID-19 status, age in years and sex were almost always included in the sample metadata. A freely available public database, intended as a resource for researchers studying the immune response to SARS-CoV-2, is where the repertoires were released. The samples were drawn from the first 160 participants of the ongoing ImmuneRACE study and from 950 to 1,500 subjects provided by 6 global collaborators. HLA class I and class II types, where available, came from metadata supplied by the sample provider rather than from assay-based typing. Paper-wide results and their limitations: The amount of clinical and demographic metadata varied by source and participant and was provided uncurated.

Notes on this clone: It lacks a known antigen. No much larger clone exists at a distance of one base, and base qualities are not known.

Sequences SGHRS (CDR1) and YFSETQ (CDR2) are obtained from the germline V gene. Germline trimming: 6 bases from V, 7 bases from J; junction bases outside gene matches: 4. The CDR3 holds 12 amino acids from the cysteine to the phenylalanine. CDR3 DNA is the only sequence kept; it has 36 bases, read in frame from the first base. Each collaborating institution followed its own protocols to collect whole blood in K2EDTA tubes. For TCRbeta analysis, collaborators shipped samples in one of three forms: frozen whole blood, isolated PBMCs, or DNA extracted from either of those sample types. TCRbeta CDR3 regions were amplified from genomic DNA using the immunoSEQ Assay, a bias-controlled multiplex PCR. The paper's data handling went like this. The number of nucleated cells in each sample was estimated by amplification of reference gene primers within the assay. Sequence reads were collapsed and filtered to measure the absolute abundance of every unique TCRbeta CDR3 rearrangement. For each sample, productive Simpson clonality was calculated by taking the square root of Simpson's diversity index across productive rearrangements. What TCRdb holds here is the immuneACCESS table cut down to in-frame rearrangements. Part of the clones is not present; checked against another copy, under half of the missing clones reflect an unresolved V gene, and the others are unexplained. From that table come the V and J calls and clone size; the DNA was used to work out D and trimming. Across this sample there are 95,000 to 120,000 clones, with approximately 88% seen only once. The biggest ten clones account for less than 9.5% of the sample.

The specimen was peripheral blood. This chain joins TRBV5-1 to TRBJ1-2; 9 bases in the middle match TRBD1. This clonotype was sampled from a woman aged 40 to 50 with acute or convalescent COVID-19. DNA sequence: TGCGCCAGCAAGGGACAGGGTGGTGGCTACACCTTC. The encoded protein is CASKGQGGGYTF.